These 7 T cell receptor beta chains were sequenced from one sample in a study of T cells in women clearing cervical HPV infection. Libraries were prepared by immunoSEQ multiplex PCR; TCRdb keeps only in-frame clonotypes and omits some of them. The sample table includes around 39,000 clones. Sequencing was done on a sample of blood buffy coat. The receptors come from a woman aged 18-70 years with a cervical HPV16 infection that either progressed to CIN3+ or cleared (not recorded which).

Of note for this clone: The read falls 3 residues short of the CDR3 end, and the missing part is taken from the germline J gene. V usage is TRBV18 and J usage is TRBJ2-2, with D unclear. The V gene lost 4 bases and the J gene lost 6 bases, with 6 bases spanning the gap. CDR3 size: 12 residues. Per germline, CDR1 KGHSH and CDR2 LQKENI. The CDR3 sequence is CASSHYSGELFF. Partial CDR3 DNA: TGTGCCAGCTCACATTATTCCGGGGAG.

Turning to this clone: The read stops 3 residues short of the end of the CDR3; the missing end is completed from the germline J gene. The chain joins TRBV7-8 to TRBJ1-1; D not resolved. The CDR3 is 13 residues long. V lost 5 bases and J 1 base, leaving 8 bases between the germline ends. Per the germline V gene, CDR1 is SGHVS and CDR2 is FQNEAQ. CDR3 DNA (partial): TGTGCCAGCAGCCTGGGCTGGAACACTGAA. As protein: CASSLGWNTE. The whole CDR3 is CASSLGWNTEAFF.

Details on this clone: The DNA ends 3 residues before the CDR3 does, and the rest of the CDR3 is filled in from the germline J gene. The chain is built from TRBV30 and TRBJ2-2, with D possibly TRBD1 on 5 matching bases. The CDR3 extends over 11 amino acids. Germline CDR1 is GTSNPN and CDR2 is SVGIG (reference sequence). The CDR3 bases that were read are TGTGCCTGGGGACAAGGCCAAAAG. It is translated as CAWGQGQK. The CDR3 reads in full as CAWGQGQKLFF.

As for this clone: The read is 3 residues too short to cover the CDR3 end, so that end is filled in from the germline J gene. The J gene is TRBJ1-1, the V gene TRBV19; tentatively, D is TRBD1 (5 bases). CDR1 is LNHDA, CDR2 SQIVND, per germline (reference sequence). The CDR3 is 13 residues long. V lost 9 bases and J 0 bases, leaving 11 bases between the germline ends. CDR3 DNA, as far as it was read: TGTGCCAGCCTACCGACAGTGAACACTGAA. Translated, it gives CASLPTVNTE. From start to end, the CDR3 is CASLPTVNTEAFF.

In regard to this clone: The read stops 3 residues short of the end of the CDR3; the missing end is completed from the germline J gene. The rearrangement links TRBV2 to TRBJ1-1; D is possibly TRBD1 (6 bases). Looked up from germline, CDR1 is SNHLY and CDR2 is FYNNEI. With 6 bases removed from V and 1 base from J, the gap between germline ends came to 12 bases. This CDR3 has 14 residues. The covered CDR3 bases are TGTGCCAGCAGGGTACAGGGAGGGAACACTGAA. Translation: CASRVQGGNTE. The whole CDR3 is CASRVQGGNTEAFF.

On this clone itself: Read sequence stops 3 residues before the CDR3 end, and the germline J gene provides the missing end. The V call is TRBV20-1, the J call TRBJ1-2; tentatively, D is TRBD1 (5 bases). V was cut by 0 bases and J by 7 bases, with 12 bases left in between. The CDR3 is 13 amino acids. Looked up from germline, CDR1 is DFQATT and CDR2 is SNEGSKA (reference sequence). CDR3 residues: CSARDRGVRGYTF. The DNA read from the CDR3 is TGCAGTGCTAGAGATAGGGGAGTGCGTGGC.

Turning to this clone: Other DNA sequences from this sample encode an identical CDR3 as well. The CDR3 loop reads CASSPRTGSYNEQFF. The sequenced part of the CDR3 DNA is TGTGCCAGCAGCCCCCGGACAGGGTCCTACAATGAG. The chain carries TRBV7-9 and TRBJ2-1, with 8 bases aligning to TRBD1. The read terminates 3 residues ahead of where the CDR3 ends, so the germline J gene completes it. The germline V gene has CDR1 SEHNR and CDR2 FQNEAQ (reference sequence). CDR3 length: 15 amino acids. J gave up 1 base and V 5 bases, and 4 bases lay outside the gene matches.